What follows are 16 T cell receptor beta chains derived from one specimen sequenced in a study of blood T cell repertoires in COVID-19. TCRdb's table, derived via immunoSEQ multiplex PCR, lists solely in-frame clones and lacks some. The profile shows about 170,000 clones, approximately 87% of them singletons. Sequenced: PBMCs or T cells enriched from blood (not recorded which). The receptors come from a woman aged 45 to 65 who had recovered from COVID-19.

This clone has more than one count but fewer than ten. V is TRBV7-2 and J is TRBJ2-7; TRBD2 is a possible D gene (5 bases). V dropped 5 bases and J dropped 7 bases, with 21 bases sitting between them. CDR1 and CDR2 from the germline V gene are SGHTA and FQGNSA. The CDR3 extends over 15 amino acids. As DNA, the CDR3 is TGTGCCAGCAGCGACGGAGGCGGGCTGTCGATGGAGCAGTACGTC. This encodes CASSDGGGLSMEQYV.

This clone has only a few counts. The chain joins TRBV28 to TRBJ2-1; 14 nucleotides match TRBD2. This CDR3 is 15 amino acids long. Per the germline V gene, CDR1 is MDHEN and CDR2 is SYDVKM. The trim removed 6 bases at V and 9 bases at J, leaving 7 bases unmatched. Here the CDR3 reads CASSRLAGGTREQFF. For the CDR3, the DNA is TGTGCCAGCAGCCGACTAGCGGGGGGGACCCGTGAGCAGTTCTTC.

The chain carries TRBV15 and TRBJ1-2; D call uncertain. Trimming removed 3 bases at V and 2 bases at J, with 10 bases between. Germline assignment: CDR1 LNHNV and CDR2 YYDKDF (reference sequence). The CDR3 contains 14 residues. The DNA of the CDR3 is TGTGCCACCAGCAGCCTCGGGGAGAACTATGGCTACACCTTC. Translated, it gives CATSSLGENYGYTF. Filled out from reference TRBV15 and TRBJ1-2, the complete variable domain reads DAMVIQNPRYQVTQFGKPVTLSCSQTLNHNVMYWYQQKSSQAPKLLFHYYDKDFNNEADTPDNFQSRRPNTSFCFLDIRSPGLGDTAMYLCATSSLGENYGYTFGSGTRLTVV.

This chain uses TRBV6-6 with TRBJ1-1; no firm D call. The CDR3 consists of 13 residues. Trimming left V 0 bases short and J 1 base short, with 3 bases between. Germline V gives CDR1 MNHNY, CDR2 SVGAGI (reference sequence). The CDR3 DNA sequence: TGTGCCAGCAGTTACTCCAGGAACACTGAAGCTTTCTTT. It yields the protein CASSYSRNTEAFF.

The V and J genes are TRBV18 and TRBJ1-1; possible D gene TRBD1, 5 bases. CDR3 length: 15 amino acids. Germline lookup yields CDR1 KGHSH and CDR2 LQKENI. V lost 2 bases to trimming and J lost 4 bases, with 14 bases between them. In nucleotides, the CDR3 is TGTGCCAGCTCACCAAGGGGAAGTCCGGGCACTGAAGCTTTCTTT. Amino acids: CASSPRGSPGTEAFF.

The rearrangement links TRBV2 to TRBJ1-6; D remains unclear. Germline CDR1 SNHLY, CDR2 FYNNEI. Trimming left V 6 bases short and J 2 bases short, with 11 bases between. The length of the CDR3 is 15 residues. CDR3 sequence (DNA): TGTGCCAGCAGGGAAACACGGGCCTATAATTCACCCCTCCACTTT. Translation gives CASRETRAYNSPLHF.

The V and J genes are TRBV5-4 and TRBJ1-2; TRBD1 might be the D (5 bases). CDR1 is SGHNT and CDR2 is YYREEE in the germline V gene (reference sequence). V was clipped by 6 bases and J by 4 bases, with 22 bases between them. The CDR3 has 16 amino acids. CDR3 in amino acids: CASTTWTPEDLYGYTF. For the CDR3, the DNA is TGTGCCAGCACCACTTGGACACCTGAAGACCTCTATGGCTACACCTTC.

The chain links TRBV7-9 to TRBJ2-5, with 7 bases that match TRBD2. CDR1 is SEHNR, CDR2 FQNEAQ, per germline (reference sequence). CDR3 length: 14 residues. The trim removed 1 base at V and 5 bases at J, leaving 4 bases unmatched. CDR3 sequence reads: CASSLGAGGETQYF. The CDR3 region has the DNA TGTGCCAGCAGCTTAGGGGCCGGGGGGGAGACCCAGTACTTC.

The chain uses TRBV7-2 and TRBJ1-5, with D uncertain. V lost 5 bases and J 4 bases, leaving 12 bases between the germline ends. Germline CDR1 and CDR2: SGHTA and FQGNSA. CDR3 size: 14 residues. In nucleotides, the CDR3 is TGTGCCAGCAGCCCTGACCGCGGGAATCAGCCCCAGCATTTT. Protein sequence: CASSPDRGNQPQHF.

The gene calls are TRBV13 and TRBJ2-5; 9 bases match TRBD2. From germline, CDR1 is PRHDT and CDR2 FYEKMQ (reference sequence). The CDR3 totals 17 residues. J gave up 5 bases and V 5 bases, and 15 bases lay outside the gene matches. The CDR3 loop reads CASSPNRGSGSRETQYF. The DNA for the CDR3 is TGTGCCAGCAGCCCCAATCGGGGTAGCGGGAGCCGGGAGACCCAGTACTTC.

The gene calls are TRBV28 and TRBJ1-4, with 8 bases fitting TRBD1. Germline V gives CDR1 MDHEN, CDR2 SYDVKM. This CDR3 is built from 17 residues. The J segment lost 1 base and the V segment lost 6 bases, leaving 10 bases of the junction unmatched. The CDR3 DNA reads as TGTGCCAGCAGCACACCCTCAGGGGGCAGAACTAATGAAAAACTGTTTTTT. This gives the protein CASSTPSGGRTNEKLFF.

The CDR3 spells CASSHDTQSPLHF. DNA for the CDR3: TGTGCCAGCAGCCACGACACACAGTCACCCCTCCACTTT. The rearrangement links TRBV14 to TRBJ1-6; D is uncertain. Germline CDR1 reads SGHDN; CDR2 reads FVKESK. V gave up 3 bases and J gave up 10 bases, with 10 bases separating them. The CDR3 is made up of 13 amino acids.

The V call is TRBV7-8, the J call TRBJ2-3; D gene unclear. Looked up from germline, CDR1 is SGHVS and CDR2 is FQNEAQ. Deletions cut 5 bases from V and 2 bases from J, with 5 bases between. The CDR3 extends over 12 amino acids. The CDR3 spells CASSPPTDTQYF. DNA of the CDR3: TGTGCCAGCAGCCCTCCCACAGATACGCAGTATTTT.

The sample holds one count of this clone. The V call is TRBV28, the J call TRBJ2-2; 8 nucleotides line up with TRBD1. CDR1 and CDR2 from the germline V gene are MDHEN and SYDVKM. The J segment lost 1 base and the V segment lost 8 bases, leaving 9 bases of the junction unmatched. The CDR3 has 16 residues. CDR3 DNA sequence: TGTGCCAGCGGAGAAGGGGGGACAGGGAACACCGGGGAGCTGTTTTTT. This sequence encodes CASGEGGTGNTGELFF.

The chain uses TRBV27 and TRBJ2-1; 12 bases fit TRBD2. Germline V lookup: CDR1 MNHEY, CDR2 SMNVEV (reference sequence). This CDR3 has 16 amino acids. The V and J ends lost 3 bases and 1 base, in that order; junction bases with no gene match: 1. The CDR3 region has the DNA TGTGCCAGCAGTTTTCTAGCGGGGGGGTCCTACAATGAGCAGTTCTTC. This gives the protein CASSFLAGGSYNEQFF.

There are many counts of this clone. This chain joins TRBV7-8 and TRBJ1-6; no clear D gene. V was trimmed by 5 bases and J by 0 bases, leaving 17 bases between them. The CDR3 contains 18 residues. CDR1 and CDR2 (germline): SGHVS, FQNEAQ. The CDR3 loop is CASSTPTNLGSYNSPLHF. The CDR3, as DNA: TGTGCCAGCAGCACTCCAACTAACTTGGGCTCCTATAATTCACCCCTCCACTTT.